A few counts support the clone carrying this TCR beta chain. The antigen remains undetermined. V lost 3 bases to trimming and J lost 4 bases, with 16 bases between them. The CDR3 length is 15 residues. Germline CDR1 and CDR2: MGHRA and YSYEKL. These data are taken from a study of cytomegalovirus exposure and HLA in healthy donors. Study-level results: As was reported, the HLA-A and HLA-B alleles of most subjects were accurately predicted from TCR beta sequences. Upon later analysis, TCR association rates were observed to vary by HLA locus, being highest for DRB1 and lowest for HLA-C. It is likely that the observed cluster of highly shared sequence variants was a sequencing artifact.

Primers included in the PCR were 60 Vbeta and 13 Jbeta primers. Clones were read by immunoSEQ multiplex PCR, and TCRdb kept only the in-frame ones, dropping some. This table holds roughly 140,000 clones, roughly a tenth found once. This sequence was found in a male donor in good health and CMV-seronegative. The rearrangement joins TRBV4-1 to TRBJ2-7; D gene uncertain. Sequenced: PBMCs. DNA of the CDR3: TGCGCCAGCAGCCAGCGAATGGGCCCCGGTTACGAGCAGTACTTC. Translation gives CASSQRMGPGYEQYF.